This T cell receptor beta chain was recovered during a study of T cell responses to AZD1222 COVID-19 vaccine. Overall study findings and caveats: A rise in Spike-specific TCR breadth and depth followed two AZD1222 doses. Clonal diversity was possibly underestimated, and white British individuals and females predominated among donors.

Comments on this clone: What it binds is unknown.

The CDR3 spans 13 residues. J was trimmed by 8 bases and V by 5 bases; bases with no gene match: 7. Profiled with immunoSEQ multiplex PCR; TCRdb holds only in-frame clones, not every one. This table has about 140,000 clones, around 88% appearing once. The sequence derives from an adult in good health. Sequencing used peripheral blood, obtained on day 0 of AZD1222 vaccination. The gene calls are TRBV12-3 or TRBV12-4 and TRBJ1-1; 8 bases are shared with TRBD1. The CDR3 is CASSMTGEKEAFF. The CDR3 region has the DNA TGTGCCAGCAGTATGACAGGGGAGAAGGAAGCTTTCTTT.